These T cell receptor beta chains were read from a single sample in a study of T cells in Graves' hyperthyroidism and ophthalmopathy. TCRdb used MiXCR to reprocess the multiplex PCR reads, holding one entry per CDR3 protein. This sample has 700,000 or so distinct CDR3 sequences, with about 15% found just once. Material for sequencing was blood. The receptors come from a man in his late teens or twenties with Graves' hyperthyroidism. CDR3s include the opening cysteine and the closing phenylalanine or tryptophan.

j_call: TRBJ2-1; v_call: TRBV13; cdr3_aa: CASSFRSYNEQFF
j_call: TRBJ1-5; v_call: TRBV15; cdr3_aa: CATSREAGGVQPQHF
j_call: TRBJ1-2; v_call: TRBV5-5; cdr3_aa: CASSAGTDLHGYTF
j_call: TRBJ2-3; v_call: TRBV25-1; cdr3_aa: CASSVAGAMGDTQYF
j_call: TRBJ2-7; v_call: TRBV18; cdr3_aa: CASRQSEGPREQYF
j_call: TRBJ2-5; v_call: TRBV3-1; cdr3_aa: CASSLGEGWETQYF
j_call: TRBJ2-1; v_call: TRBV6-1; cdr3_aa: CASTMTGGTYNEQFF
j_call: TRBJ1-4; v_call: TRBV7-9; cdr3_aa: CASSSGAGLFF
j_call: TRBJ2-7; v_call: TRBV5-1; cdr3_aa: CASRTSGSLNEQYF
j_call: TRBJ1-1; v_call: TRBV4-2; cdr3_aa: CASSHPKTGGTEAFF
j_call: TRBJ2-4; v_call: TRBV10-3; cdr3_aa: CAIGSPAGGVENIQYF
j_call: TRBJ1-5; v_call: TRBV12-3/TRBV12-4; cdr3_aa: CASSPGAPKPQHF
j_call: TRBJ1-5; v_call: TRBV15; cdr3_aa: CATSRDGDQPQHF
j_call: TRBJ2-1; v_call: TRBV7-9; cdr3_aa: CASSSTGGLAGGEAHEQFF
j_call: TRBJ2-5; v_call: TRBV28; cdr3_aa: CASSETGETKTQYF
j_call: TRBJ2-1; v_call: TRBV27; cdr3_aa: CASRLSTGTKQFF
j_call: TRBJ1-3; v_call: TRBV15; cdr3_aa: CATSRPYGNTIYF
j_call: TRBJ2-5; v_call: TRBV28; cdr3_aa: CASRIDLGGQETQYF
j_call: TRBJ2-1; v_call: TRBV7-9; cdr3_aa: CASSLGPSGFNEQFF
j_call: TRBJ2-3; v_call: TRBV30; cdr3_aa: CAWILTDTQYF
j_call: TRBJ2-4; v_call: TRBV20-1; cdr3_aa: CSARAEGSGAKNIQYF
j_call: TRBJ2-2; v_call: TRBV29-1; cdr3_aa: CSVEGGTGELFF
j_call: TRBJ2-1; v_call: TRBV11-2; cdr3_aa: CASSPYGSGVSYNEQFF
j_call: TRBJ1-5; v_call: TRBV5-4; cdr3_aa: CASSDEQGQPQHF
j_call: TRBJ1-1; v_call: TRBV6-9; cdr3_aa: CASSYDGTAETEAFF
j_call: TRBJ2-5; v_call: TRBV5-1; cdr3_aa: CASSLHELSETQYF
j_call: TRBJ2-2; v_call: TRBV4-1; cdr3_aa: CASSQDNSGRVKTGELFF
j_call: TRBJ1-4; v_call: TRBV3-1; cdr3_aa: CASSQEPGQYEKLFF
j_call: TRBJ2-2; v_call: TRBV24-1; cdr3_aa: CATSERTSGGELFF
j_call: TRBJ1-2; v_call: TRBV6-8; cdr3_aa: CASSPSGQGAGGYTF
j_call: TRBJ2-2; v_call: TRBV5-8; cdr3_aa: CANSGLRGNTGELFF
j_call: TRBJ2-2; v_call: TRBV11-3; cdr3_aa: CASSPRLERPFF
j_call: TRBJ2-1; v_call: TRBV5-4; cdr3_aa: CASSSGGAVQFF
j_call: TRBJ2-4; v_call: TRBV20-1; cdr3_aa: CSARAGRGEDIQYF
j_call: TRBJ2-7; v_call: TRBV27; cdr3_aa: CASSPGTSGRVEQYF
j_call: TRBJ1-1; v_call: TRBV2; cdr3_aa: CASRPSRGRAEAFF
j_call: TRBJ1-4; v_call: TRBV11-2; cdr3_aa: CASSGQGASWEKLFF
j_call: TRBJ2-1; v_call: TRBV6-7; cdr3_aa: CASTAETSYYEQFF
j_call: TRBJ2-2; v_call: TRBV7-9; cdr3_aa: CASSGTTGQLAGTGELFF
j_call: TRBJ1-3; v_call: TRBV5-1; cdr3_aa: CASSLEASRSGNTIYF
j_call: TRBJ2-3; v_call: TRBV18; cdr3_aa: CASNDRTSITDTQYF
j_call: TRBJ1-6; v_call: TRBV30; cdr3_aa: CAWRDRVGSPLHF
j_call: TRBJ1-1; v_call: TRBV15; cdr3_aa: CATPGRTNTEAFF
j_call: TRBJ2-3; v_call: TRBV2; cdr3_aa: CASSEGDAVRGTDTQYF
j_call: TRBJ1-4; v_call: TRBV19; cdr3_aa: CASSSTWENEKLFF
j_call: TRBJ1-1; v_call: TRBV7-8; cdr3_aa: CASSFWTAGNTEAFF
j_call: TRBJ1-6; v_call: TRBV27; cdr3_aa: CASSLQVNSPLHF
j_call: TRBJ2-1; v_call: TRBV6-2/TRBV6-3; cdr3_aa: CASSYWQGYEQFF
j_call: TRBJ2-5; v_call: TRBV12-3/TRBV12-4; cdr3_aa: CASRLPGQAGAGETQYF
j_call: TRBJ1-4; v_call: TRBV12-3/TRBV12-4; cdr3_aa: CASSLKGGLEKLFF
j_call: TRBJ1-1; v_call: TRBV7-2; cdr3_aa: CASSLLRDSKSMNTEAFF
j_call: TRBJ1-2; v_call: TRBV12-3/TRBV12-4; cdr3_aa: CASSLGGAPDGYTF
j_call: TRBJ2-1; v_call: TRBV7-2; cdr3_aa: CASSRDSLRADNEQFF
j_call: TRBJ1-5; v_call: TRBV4-1; cdr3_aa: CASSLRPELSNQPQHF
j_call: TRBJ2-2; v_call: TRBV7-9; cdr3_aa: CASSLQEGTGELFF
j_call: TRBJ2-3; v_call: TRBV7-2; cdr3_aa: CASSWAGTGGTDTQYF
j_call: TRBJ2-7; v_call: TRBV30; cdr3_aa: CAWSVRGWVAGSYEQYF
j_call: TRBJ2-7; v_call: TRBV6-2/TRBV6-3; cdr3_aa: CASSYGLAGVPYEQYF
j_call: TRBJ2-2; v_call: TRBV7-6; cdr3_aa: CASSLKTLAGEGGELFF